These 10 T cell receptor beta chains share one sample of origin, sequenced in a study of beta chain features in type 1 diabetes. Regarding the study as a whole: Shortening of TCRB CDR3s, moderate but significant, appeared in all four CD4+ subsets of Type 1 diabetes patients.

Antigen specificity for these receptors is unknown. Investigators reverse transcribed all isolated RNA, so they sequenced expressed TCRB transcripts. Clones were sequenced by immunoSEQ multiplex PCR, and TCRdb holds only the in-frame ones, with some missing. The data show roughly 240,000 clones, roughly a quarter seen once. Material: naive CD4+ T cells from blood. The source of these receptors is a woman aged 25 to 45 with type 1 diabetes.

This clone turned up a few times. V and J are TRBV28 and TRBJ1-1, with D tentatively TRBD1 (5 bases). V was shortened by 8 bases and J by 1 base, with 17 bases between the two germline ends. The CDR3 length is 15 residues. Per the germline V gene, CDR1 is MDHEN and CDR2 is SYDVKM. The CDR3 region is CASGPQGSSNTEAFF. The CDR3 nucleotides read TGTGCCAGCGGCCCCCAGGGAAGTTCGAACACTGAAGCTTTCTTT.

Only a few counts were recorded for this clone. J is TRBJ1-2 and V is TRBV5-1, with D possibly being TRBD1 (6 bases). Germline V gene data show CDR1 as SGHRS and CDR2 as YFSETQ. Trimming left V 4 bases short and J 8 bases short, with 15 bases between. The CDR3 is made up of 13 amino acids. CDR3 sequence (DNA): TGCGCCAGCAGCATCCTCGGACAGCAGGGCTACACCTTC. It encodes CASSILGQQGYTF.

This clone was seen just once. J is TRBJ2-1 and V is TRBV11-3; 8 bases match TRBD2. With V trimmed by 1 base and J by 7 bases, 6 bases remained unmatched. Germline loops: CDR1 SGHNT, CDR2 YENEEA. CDR3 length: 15 amino acids. The CDR3 loop reads CASSLGGTSGNEQFF. CDR3 coding DNA: TGTGCCAGCAGCTTAGGGGGAACTAGCGGTAATGAGCAGTTCTTC.

This clone was counted only a few times. The chain recombines TRBV28 with TRBJ2-7; TRBD1 matches at 11 bases. The CDR3 covers 17 residues. Germline CDR1 MDHEN, CDR2 SYDVKM. V lost 3 bases to trimming and J lost 6 bases; unmatched junction nucleotides: 13. The CDR3 DNA follows: TGTGCCAGCAGTTTGATACAGCCGGGACAGGGGGTAGGCGAGCAGTACTTC. The encoded protein is CASSLIQPGQGVGEQYF.

This clone was counted a few times. The V gene is TRBV2, the J gene TRBJ2-1, with 7 bases that match TRBD1. This CDR3 comprises 13 residues. Germline CDR1 is SNHLY and CDR2 is FYNNEI. V gave up 3 bases and J gave up 13 bases; unmatched junction bases: 9. The CDR3 spells CASSDDDRDNQFF. Here the CDR3 DNA reads TGTGCCAGCAGTGACGACGACAGGGATAATCAGTTCTTC.

This clone showed up just once. The V and J genes are TRBV7-3 and TRBJ2-1, with D perhaps TRBD1 (5 bases). This CDR3 comprises 15 residues. The V gene's germline CDR1 is SGHTA and CDR2 FQGTGA. With 2 bases removed from V and 7 bases from J, the gap between germline ends came to 15 bases. In nucleotides, the CDR3 is TGTGCCAGCAGCTTAGTAAGACCAGGGAAAAATGAGCAGTTCTTC. Amino acids: CASSLVRPGKNEQFF.

The chain carries TRBV2 and TRBJ1-2; tentative D call: TRBD1 (6 bases). V dropped 5 bases and J dropped 8 bases, with 15 bases sitting between them. Germline loops: CDR1 SNHLY, CDR2 FYNNEI. This CDR3 contains 13 residues. The CDR3 bases are TGTGCCAGCAGTTCCACAGGGCCGGGCGGCTACACCTTC. Protein product: CASSSTGPGGYTF.

This chain joins TRBV9 and TRBJ2-1, with D maybe TRBD2 (6 bases). The germline gives CDR1 SGDLS, CDR2 YYNGEE. This CDR3 region has 15 residues. Trimming cost V 0 bases and J 4 bases, with 11 bases left between them. The CDR3 DNA reads as TGTGCCAGCAGCGTAGCGGGACTGATATACAATGAGCAGTTCTTC. It codes for CASSVAGLIYNEQFF.

In its sample, this clone was seen a few times. The chain links TRBV25-1 to TRBJ2-1; TRBD2 aligns across 10 bases. The V segment lost 9 bases and the J segment 5 bases; nucleotides outside the gene matches: 10. CDR1 and CDR2 from the germline V gene are MGHDK and SYGVNS. CDR3 length: 15 residues. The CDR3 DNA sequence: TGTGCCAGGCCTCTGCGGCTAGCGGGAGACAATGAGCAGTTCTTC. Encoded protein: CARPLRLAGDNEQFF.

V is TRBV11-2 and J is TRBJ2-1, with D possibly TRBD2 on 5 matching bases. The CDR3 sequence is 14 residues long. Germline lookup yields CDR1 SGHAT and CDR2 FQNNGV. Trimming removed 0 bases from V and 8 bases from J, with 11 bases in between. The CDR3 DNA sequence: TGTGCCAGCAGCTTAGATCTCGGGCGGGATGAGCAGTTCTTC. Translating it yields CASSLDLGRDEQFF.